This T cell receptor (beta chain) was sequenced during a study of T cell changes during pregnancy in multiple sclerosis (dated by TCRdb to between 2019 and 2020). In terms of the full investigation: Changes in the T cell repertoire over the course of pregnancy were examined in this study in women with multiple sclerosis.

Receptors were amplified or captured by the immunoSEQ multiplex PCR assay. This is the immuneACCESS table as TCRdb keeps it, with only in-frame sequences that have V and J called. A part of the clones is gone; compared with another copy, unresolved V genes explain less than half, and the rest is unexplained. A total of under 70,000 clones appear in this sample, roughly 91% of them only once. The ten largest clones add up to 1% to 1.5% of the sample. CDR1 and CDR2, looked up from the germline V gene (reference sequence), are SEHNR and FQNEAQ. V loses 0 bases, J loses 4 bases, and the germline ends lie 9 bases apart. Including cysteine and phenylalanine, the CDR3 has 14 amino acids. Only CDR3 DNA is held: 42 bases, read in frame from base 1. About this clone itself: No antigen is known for it. No much larger clonotype is one base removed from it; base qualities were not supplied.

In this chain, TRBV7-9 is recombined with TRBJ1-2; the D gene is not confidently resolved. Specimen: peripheral blood, collected after pregnancy. The source is a female donor in good health, enrolled as a control in a pregnancy study. The CDR3: CASSLAAEIYGYTF. The nucleotide sequence reads as follows: TGTGCCAGCAGCTTAGCGGCAGAAATCTATGGCTACACCTTC.